This T cell receptor (beta chain) was recorded in a study of blood T cells in healthy people across ages. Notes on this clonotype: As yet, its antigen is unknown.

Isolation per sample recovered at least 7 million PBMCs. Whole-study results and caveats: Shifts in expanded clonotypes may have been confounded by donor CMV status, which was unknown.

Using a J-beta primer mix together with a sample-barcoded 5' primer, a second PCR was run for roughly 7 to 12 cycles. Each CDR3 protein gets one entry after TCRdb re-called the 5' RACE reads with MiXCR. Found here are about 1.8 million distinct CDR3 sequences, 49% of them singletons; the top ten hold approximately 2.1%. The specimen was blood. The origin of this receptor is a woman aged 35 to 49 in good health.

CDR3 loop: CSVEGLGSGANVLTF. CDR3 coding DNA: TGCAGCGTTGAAGGGCTGGGCTCTGGGGCCAACGTCCTGACTTTC. This rearrangement joins TRBV29-1 to TRBJ2-6; D unclear. V lost 1 base and J 0 bases, leaving 7 bases between the germline ends. In germline, CDR1 is SQVTM, CDR2 ANQGSEA. The CDR3 length is 15 residues.